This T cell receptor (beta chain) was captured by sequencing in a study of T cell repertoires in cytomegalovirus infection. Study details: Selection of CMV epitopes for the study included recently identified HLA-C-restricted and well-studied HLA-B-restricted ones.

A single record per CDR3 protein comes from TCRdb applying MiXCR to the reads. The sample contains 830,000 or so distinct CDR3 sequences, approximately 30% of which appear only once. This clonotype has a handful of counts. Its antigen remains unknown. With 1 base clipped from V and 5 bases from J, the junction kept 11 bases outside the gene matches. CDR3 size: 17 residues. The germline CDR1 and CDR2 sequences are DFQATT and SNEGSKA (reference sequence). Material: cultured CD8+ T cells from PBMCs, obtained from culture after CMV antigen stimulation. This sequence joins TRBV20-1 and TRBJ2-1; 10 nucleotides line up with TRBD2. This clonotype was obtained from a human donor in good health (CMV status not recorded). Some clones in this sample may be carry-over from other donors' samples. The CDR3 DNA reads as TGCAGTGCTAGAGGCCCACCGGGACTAGCGAGAAACAATGAGCAGTTCTTC. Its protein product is CSARGPPGLARNNEQFF.